The 19 T cell receptor beta chains listed next were all sequenced from one sample in a study of cytomegalovirus exposure and HLA in healthy donors. The primer mix had 60 Vbeta and 13 Jbeta primers. Assay used: immunoSEQ multiplex PCR; TCRdb lists only in-frame clones, some missing. Found here are over 100,000 clones, nearly 80% of them singletons; the top ten hold about 3.3%. Sequencing was done on a sample of PBMCs. The source is a woman in her twenties or thirties in good health and CMV-seropositive.

The rearrangement links TRBV28 to TRBJ1-4, with 8 bases aligning to TRBD1. Germline CDR1 MDHEN, CDR2 SYDVKM. V was clipped by 7 bases and J by 9 bases; unmatched bases: 16. The CDR3 extends over 16 amino acids. CDR3 region: CASTSGTGLFAKKLFF. The DNA for the CDR3 is TGTGCCAGCACCTCCGGGACAGGACTCTTCGCTAAAAAACTGTTTTTT.

On this clone itself: One end of the junction does not line up with germline, which may come from a read error. The rearrangement links TRBV7-9 to TRBJ2-2; D ambiguous. CDR1 SEHNR and CDR2 FQNEAQ come from the germline V gene (reference sequence). The CDR3 runs to 16 residues. The CDR3 is CSSSLLALENTGELFF. CDR3 DNA: TGTTCCAGCAGCTTACTTGCCCTAGAGAACACCGGGGAGCTGTTTTTT.

The chain has TRBV30 and TRBJ1-6; TRBD1 might be the D (6 bases). The CDR3 sequence is 14 residues long. V was shortened by 3 bases and J by 3 bases, with 9 bases between the two germline ends. The germline gives CDR1 GTSNPN, CDR2 SVGIG (reference sequence). This CDR3 is CAWSSGHYNSPLHF. For the CDR3, the DNA is TGTGCCTGGAGCTCGGGACACTATAATTCACCCCTCCACTTT.

The chain carries TRBV5-6 and TRBJ1-1; 8 bases fit TRBD1. The trim removed 4 bases at V and 5 bases at J, leaving 10 bases unmatched. The germline CDR1 and CDR2 sequences are SGHDT and YYEEEE. The CDR3 length is 15 residues. The CDR3 loop reads CASSPSGQGGTEAFF. For the CDR3, the DNA is TGTGCCAGCAGCCCCTCCGGACAGGGAGGGACTGAAGCTTTCTTT.

The rearrangement joins TRBV7-3 to TRBJ2-3; D is uncertain. Trimming cost V 2 bases and J 8 bases, with 11 bases left between them. Per the germline V gene, CDR1 is SGHTA and CDR2 is FQGTGA. CDR3 length equals 13 residues. The CDR3 protein is CASSLGGQATQYF. CDR3 DNA: TGTGCCAGCAGCTTAGGTGGTCAGGCTACGCAGTATTTT.

The V and J genes are TRBV30 and TRBJ1-2; D is possibly TRBD1 (5 bases). From germline, CDR1 is GTSNPN and CDR2 SVGIG (reference sequence). CDR3 size: 14 residues. Trimming took 3 bases from V and 4 from J, leaving 15 bases between them. CDR3 in DNA: TGTGCCTGGAGCCGGGGGGGGAATACCTATGGCTACACCTTC. Its translation is CAWSRGGNTYGYTF.

This clone was recorded only once. The chain is built from TRBV4-1 and TRBJ2-4; no clear D. V lost 3 bases to trimming and J lost 8 bases, with 20 bases between them. The germline CDR1 and CDR2 sequences are MGHRA and YSYEKL. The CDR3 is 16 residues long. DNA of the CDR3: TGCGCCAGCAGCCAGAGAGATGGTGGTTTCGGGTACATTCAGTACTTC. Translated, it gives CASSQRDGGFGYIQYF.

This clone was seen more than once but under ten times. The rearrangement links TRBV7-6 to TRBJ1-1; D is possibly TRBD1 (5 bases). CDR3 length: 12 residues. The V and J ends lost 5 bases and 3 bases respectively, with 7 bases between them. Germline CDR1 and CDR2: SGHVS and FNYEAQ. CDR3 region: CASSQGYTEAFF. In DNA, the CDR3 is TGTGCCAGCAGCCAGGGTTACACTGAAGCTTTCTTT.

The V call is TRBV27, the J call TRBJ2-3; D is unclear. The CDR3 has 17 amino acids. Germline V gives CDR1 MNHEY, CDR2 SMNVEV (reference sequence). Trimming removed 7 bases at V and 2 bases at J, with 22 bases between. The CDR3 here is CASTLSWASVSTDTQYF. DNA of the CDR3: TGTGCCAGCACCCTATCCTGGGCCTCCGTATCCACAGATACGCAGTATTTT.

The chain couples TRBV5-4 to TRBJ2-3; tentatively, D is TRBD2 (5 bases). Trimming cost V 5 bases and J 2 bases, with 12 bases left between them. Germline V lookup: CDR1 SGHNT, CDR2 YYREEE (reference sequence). The CDR3 consists of 14 residues. The CDR3 loop is CASSRSGHTDTQYF. Here the CDR3 DNA reads TGTGCCAGCAGTAGGAGCGGCCACACAGATACGCAGTATTTT.

This clone was observed once. The sample contains more than one DNA sequence encoding this CDR3. This rearrangement joins TRBV7-6 to TRBJ1-2; 7 bases map to TRBD1. Per the germline V gene, CDR1 is SGHVS and CDR2 is FNYEAQ. The CDR3 runs to 13 residues. V was clipped by 6 bases and J by 2 bases; unmatched bases: 3. Here the CDR3 reads CASSPTGNYGYTF. CDR3 coding DNA: TGTGCCAGCAGTCCGACAGGGAACTATGGCTACACCTTC.

The chain has TRBV6-1 and TRBJ1-1, with D perhaps TRBD1 (5 bases). The CDR3 consists of 14 residues. V was shortened by 5 bases and J by 1 base, with 11 bases between the two germline ends. Per germline, CDR1 MNHNS and CDR2 SASEGT. The CDR3 sequence is CASSTDRPNTEAFF. CDR3 DNA sequence: TGTGCCAGCAGTACCGACAGACCGAACACTGAAGCTTTCTTT.

The chain couples TRBV14 to TRBJ2-1; D unclear. CDR3 length: 13 amino acids. Germline-derived CDR1 and CDR2 are SGHDN and FVKESK. Trimming stripped 0 bases from V and 15 bases from J, with 15 bases between. The CDR3 spells CASSQDWVRVPFF. The CDR3 DNA reads TGTGCCAGCAGCCAAGATTGGGTCCGGGTTCCGTTCTTC.

This clone appeared a single time. This chain links TRBV9 with TRBJ2-1, with D maybe TRBD2 (7 bases). Germline V gene lookup returns CDR1 SGDLS and CDR2 YYNGEE. This CDR3 contains 15 residues. Between the trimmed V and J ends, which lost 0 bases and 6 bases, there was a span of 13 bases. CDR3 sequence reads: CASSVVGGAGNEQFF. The CDR3 DNA reads as TGTGCCAGCAGCGTAGTAGGGGGGGCCGGCAATGAGCAGTTCTTC.

This chain connects TRBV2 to TRBJ1-5, with TRBD1 as a possible D gene (6 bases). Germline V lookup: CDR1 SNHLY, CDR2 FYNNEI. The CDR3 totals 14 residues. Trimming cost V 4 bases and J 2 bases, with 9 bases left between them. Written as DNA, the CDR3 is TGTGCCAGCAGTGGACAGGCCGGCAATCAGCCCCAGCATTTT. Its protein product is CASSGQAGNQPQHF.

The genes are TRBV29-1 and TRBJ2-3; D call uncertain. The CDR3 is made up of 14 amino acids. Trimming stripped 6 bases from V and 0 bases from J, with 13 bases between. Germline lookup yields CDR1 SQVTM and CDR2 ANQGSEA. This CDR3 is CSVLADLSTDTQYF. In nucleotides, the CDR3 is TGCAGCGTCTTAGCAGACCTTAGCACAGATACGCAGTATTTT.

This rearrangement joins TRBV19 to TRBJ1-5, with TRBD1 matching 9 bases. This CDR3 spans 15 amino acids. Germline V CDR1 and CDR2: LNHDA, SQIVND (reference sequence). With V trimmed by 7 bases and J by 4 bases, 8 bases remained unmatched. The CDR3 loop is CASNFPGQGNQPQHF. The CDR3 bases are TGTGCCAGTAATTTCCCGGGACAGGGTAATCAGCCCCAGCATTTT.

The rearrangement links TRBV4-1 to TRBJ2-7, with 7 bases aligning to TRBD2. CDR1 is MGHRA and CDR2 is YSYEKL in the germline V gene. V lost 4 bases, J lost 2 bases, and 11 bases stayed unmatched. The CDR3 is 16 amino acids. DNA of the CDR3: TGCGCCAGCAGCCCCACCGGGGAGGGGAAGACCTACGAGCAGTACTTC. Residues: CASSPTGEGKTYEQYF.

The rearrangement joins TRBV10-1 to TRBJ2-2; D is undetermined. This CDR3 spans 15 amino acids. Germline CDR1 reads WNHNN; CDR2 reads SYGVQD (reference sequence). Trimming shortened V by 0 bases and J by 3 bases, and 8 bases separated the two germline ends. In DNA form, the CDR3 reads TGCGCCAGCAGTGAGTCCAGGTTGGACACCGGGGAGCTGTTTTTT. This translates into CASSESRLDTGELFF.